This TCR beta chain was retrieved from a study of Ad26.COV2.S vaccination and SARS-CoV-2 variants. Study background: Dosing was one shot or two shots 56 days apart. Study-level results: Total T cell responses were possibly underestimated by TCR breadth and depth analyses.

The treatment denotes: around 19 received Ad26.COV2.S at low or high dose, single or two shots; 5 received placebo; per-sample allocation not given. Specimens were obtained on day 63 following the first vaccine or placebo injection. The length of the CDR3 is 12 residues. From germline, CDR1 is ENHRY and CDR2 SYGVKD. Trimming took 2 bases from V and 11 from J, leaving 12 bases between them. The method was immunoSEQ multiplex PCR; TCRdb's version includes in-frame clones alone and lacks a portion of them. The profile shows about 280,000 clones, around 87% of them singletons. As regards this clone: The antigen is unknown.

The chain couples TRBV10-3 to TRBJ1-2; D possibly corresponds to TRBD1 (5 bases). The source material was peripheral blood, sampled in a trial of Ad26.COV2.S vaccine versus placebo. The TCR comes from a person aged 18 to 65 who received the Ad26.COV2.S COVID-19 vaccine or a placebo. The CDR3 region has the DNA TGTGCCATCAGTGAGGGGCCCCAGGGATACACCTTC. Translating gives CAISEGPQGYTF.